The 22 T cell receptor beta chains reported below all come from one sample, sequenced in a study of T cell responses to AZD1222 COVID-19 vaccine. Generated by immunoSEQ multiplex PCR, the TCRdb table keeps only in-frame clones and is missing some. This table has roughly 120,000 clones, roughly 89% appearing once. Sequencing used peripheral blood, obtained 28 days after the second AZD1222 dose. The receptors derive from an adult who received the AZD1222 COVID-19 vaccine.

The chain's CDR3 is CASSSLTGDLYEQYF. The CDR3 nucleotides are TGTGCCAGCAGCTCATTGACAGGCGACCTTTACGAGCAGTACTTC. This sequence joins TRBV7-6 and TRBJ2-7; D is possibly TRBD1 (6 bases). The germline gives CDR1 SGHVS, CDR2 FNYEAQ. The CDR3 has 15 amino acids. V was trimmed by 4 bases and J by 4 bases, leaving 17 bases between them.

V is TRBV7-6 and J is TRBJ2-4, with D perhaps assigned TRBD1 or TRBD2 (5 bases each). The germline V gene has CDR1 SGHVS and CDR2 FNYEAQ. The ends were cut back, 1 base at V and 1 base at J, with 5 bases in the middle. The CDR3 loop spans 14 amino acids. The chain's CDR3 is CASSLGGAKNIQYF. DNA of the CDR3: TGTGCCAGCAGCTTAGGGGGGGCCAAAAACATTCAGTACTTC.

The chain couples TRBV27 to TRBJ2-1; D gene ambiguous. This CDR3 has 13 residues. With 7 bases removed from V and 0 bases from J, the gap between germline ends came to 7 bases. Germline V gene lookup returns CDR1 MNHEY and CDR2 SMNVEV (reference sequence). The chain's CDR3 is CASKDFSYNEQFF. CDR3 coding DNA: TGTGCCAGCAAGGATTTCTCCTACAATGAGCAGTTCTTC.

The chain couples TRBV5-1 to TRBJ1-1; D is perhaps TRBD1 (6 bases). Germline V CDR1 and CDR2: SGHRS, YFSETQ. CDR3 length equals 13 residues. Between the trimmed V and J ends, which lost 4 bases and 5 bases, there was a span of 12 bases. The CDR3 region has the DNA TGCGCCAGCAGCCCACAGGGTTGGACTGAAGCTTTCTTT. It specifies CASSPQGWTEAFF.

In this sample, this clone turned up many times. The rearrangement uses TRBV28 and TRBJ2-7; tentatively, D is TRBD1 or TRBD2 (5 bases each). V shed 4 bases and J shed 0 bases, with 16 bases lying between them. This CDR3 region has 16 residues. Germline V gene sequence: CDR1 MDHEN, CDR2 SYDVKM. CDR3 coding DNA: TGTGCCAGCAGTTCCCCCTCGAGCGGACACTCCTACGAGCAGTACTTC. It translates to CASSSPSSGHSYEQYF.

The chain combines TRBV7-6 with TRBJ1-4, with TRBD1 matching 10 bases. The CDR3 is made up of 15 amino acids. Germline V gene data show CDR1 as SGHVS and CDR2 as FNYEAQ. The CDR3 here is CATGTGVLTNEKLFF. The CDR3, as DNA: TGTGCGACCGGGACAGGGGTGTTGACTAATGAAAAACTGTTTTTT.

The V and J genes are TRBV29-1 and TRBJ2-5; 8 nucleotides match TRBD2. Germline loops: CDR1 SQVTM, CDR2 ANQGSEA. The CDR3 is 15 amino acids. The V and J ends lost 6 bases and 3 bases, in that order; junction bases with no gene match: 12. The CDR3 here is CSVSQRGAGEETQYF. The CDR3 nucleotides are TGCAGCGTCTCCCAACGGGGAGCGGGGGAAGAGACCCAGTACTTC. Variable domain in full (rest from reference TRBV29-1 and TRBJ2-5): SAVISQKPSRDICQRGTSLTIQCQVDSQVTMMFWYRQQPGQSLTLIATANQGSEATYESGFVIDKFPISRPNLTFSTLTVSNMSPEDSSIYLCSVSQRGAGEETQYFGPGTRLLVL.

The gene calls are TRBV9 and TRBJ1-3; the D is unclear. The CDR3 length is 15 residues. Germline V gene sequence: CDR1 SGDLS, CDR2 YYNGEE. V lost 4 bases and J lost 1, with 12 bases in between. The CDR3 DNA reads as TGTGCCAGCAGCCTAAGGACGGATTCTGGAAACACCATATATTTT. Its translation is CASSLRTDSGNTIYF.

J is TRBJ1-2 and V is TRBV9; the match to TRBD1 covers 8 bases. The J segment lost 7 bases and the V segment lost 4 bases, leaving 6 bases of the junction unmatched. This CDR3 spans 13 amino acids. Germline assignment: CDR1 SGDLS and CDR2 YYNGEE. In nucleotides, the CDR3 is TGTGCCAGCAGCCGACAGGGGCCTCGTGGCTACACCTTC. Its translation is CASSRQGPRGYTF.

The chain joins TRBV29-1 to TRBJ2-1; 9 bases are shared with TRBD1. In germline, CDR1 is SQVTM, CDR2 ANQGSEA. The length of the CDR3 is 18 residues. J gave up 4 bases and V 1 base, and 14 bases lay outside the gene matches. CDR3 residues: CSVEGARTGTGSYNEQFF. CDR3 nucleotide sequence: TGCAGCGTTGAAGGAGCGCGGACTGGGACAGGGTCGTACAATGAGCAGTTCTTC.

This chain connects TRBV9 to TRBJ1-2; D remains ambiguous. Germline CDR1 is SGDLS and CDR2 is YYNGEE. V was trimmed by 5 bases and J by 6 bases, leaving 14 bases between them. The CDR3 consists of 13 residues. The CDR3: CASRQDSANGYTF. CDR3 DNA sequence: TGTGCCAGCAGGCAGGACTCGGCGAATGGCTACACCTTC.

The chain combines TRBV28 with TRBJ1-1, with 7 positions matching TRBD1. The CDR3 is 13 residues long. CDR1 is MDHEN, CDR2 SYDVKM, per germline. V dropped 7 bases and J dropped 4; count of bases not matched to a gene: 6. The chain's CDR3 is CASKGARGTEAFF. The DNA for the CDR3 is TGTGCCAGCAAGGGGGCAAGGGGCACTGAAGCTTTCTTT.

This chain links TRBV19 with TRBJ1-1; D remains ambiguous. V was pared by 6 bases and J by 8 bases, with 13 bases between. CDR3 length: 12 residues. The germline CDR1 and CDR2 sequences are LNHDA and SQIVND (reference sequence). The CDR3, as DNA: TGTGCCAGTAGGCTGGGTCTCCGAGAAGCTTTCTTT. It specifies CASRLGLREAFF.

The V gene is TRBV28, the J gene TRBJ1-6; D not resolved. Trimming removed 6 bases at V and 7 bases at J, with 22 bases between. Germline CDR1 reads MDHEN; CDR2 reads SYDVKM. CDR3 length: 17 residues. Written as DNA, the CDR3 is TGTGCCAGCAGGTACGGGAGGGTCGGTGGGAACAATTCACCCCTCCACTTT. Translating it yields CASRYGRVGGNNSPLHF.

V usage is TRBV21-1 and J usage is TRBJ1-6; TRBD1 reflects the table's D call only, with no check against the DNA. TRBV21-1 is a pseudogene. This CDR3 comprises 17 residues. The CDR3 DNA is TGTGCCAGCAGCAAAGGGAAGAGGACAGGGGTTTCTTCACCCCTCCACTTT. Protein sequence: CASSKGKRTGVSSPLHF.

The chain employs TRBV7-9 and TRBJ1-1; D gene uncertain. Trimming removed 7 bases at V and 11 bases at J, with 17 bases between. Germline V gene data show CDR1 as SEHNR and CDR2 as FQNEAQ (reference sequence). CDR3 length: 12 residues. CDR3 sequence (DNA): TGTGCCAGCATAGGGATACCCCAGCTGGCTTTCTTT. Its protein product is CASIGIPQLAFF.

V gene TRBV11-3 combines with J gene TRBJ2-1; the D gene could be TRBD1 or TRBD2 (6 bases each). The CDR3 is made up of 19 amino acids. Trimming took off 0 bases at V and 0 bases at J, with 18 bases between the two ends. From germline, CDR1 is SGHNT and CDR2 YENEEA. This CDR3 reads CASSLDWYPGASSYNEQFF. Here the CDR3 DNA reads TGTGCCAGCAGCTTAGATTGGTACCCGGGGGCAAGCTCCTACAATGAGCAGTTCTTC.

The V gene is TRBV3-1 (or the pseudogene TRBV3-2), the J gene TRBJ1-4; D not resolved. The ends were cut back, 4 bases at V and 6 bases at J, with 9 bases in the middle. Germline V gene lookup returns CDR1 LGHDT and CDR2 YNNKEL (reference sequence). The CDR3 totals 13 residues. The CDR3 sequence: CASSPGTHEKLFF. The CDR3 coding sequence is TGTGCCAGCAGCCCGGGCACTCATGAAAAACTGTTTTTT.

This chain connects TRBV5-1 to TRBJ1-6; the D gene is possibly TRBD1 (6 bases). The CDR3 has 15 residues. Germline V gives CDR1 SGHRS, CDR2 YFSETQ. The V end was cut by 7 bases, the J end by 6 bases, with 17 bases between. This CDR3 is CASRAGVYSNSPLHF. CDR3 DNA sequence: TGCGCCAGCCGTGCAGGGGTCTATAGTAATTCACCCCTCCACTTT.

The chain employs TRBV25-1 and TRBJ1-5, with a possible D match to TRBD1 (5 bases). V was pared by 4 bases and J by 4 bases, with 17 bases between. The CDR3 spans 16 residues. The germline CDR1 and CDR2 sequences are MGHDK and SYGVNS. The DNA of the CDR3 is TGTGCCAGCAGTGTACCCATCCAGGGACTAAATCAGCCCCAGCATTTT. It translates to CASSVPIQGLNQPQHF. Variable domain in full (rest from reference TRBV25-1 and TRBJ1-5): EADIYQTPRYLVIGTGKKITLECSQTMGHDKMYWYQQDPGMELHLIHYSYGVNSTEKGDLSSESTVSRIRTEHFPLTLESARPSHTSQYLCASSVPIQGLNQPQHFGDGTRLSIL.

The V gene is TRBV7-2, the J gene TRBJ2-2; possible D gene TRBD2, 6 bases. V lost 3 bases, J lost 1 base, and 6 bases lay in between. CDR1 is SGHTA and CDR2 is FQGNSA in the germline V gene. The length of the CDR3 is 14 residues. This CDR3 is CASSFGGNTGELFF. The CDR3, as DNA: TGTGCCAGCAGCTTCGGGGGGAACACCGGGGAGCTGTTTTTT.

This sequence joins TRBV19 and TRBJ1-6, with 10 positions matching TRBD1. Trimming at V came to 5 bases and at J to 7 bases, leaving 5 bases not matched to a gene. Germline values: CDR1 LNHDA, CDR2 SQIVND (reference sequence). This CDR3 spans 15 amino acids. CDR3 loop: CASSRRTGGNSPLHF. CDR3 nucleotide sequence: TGTGCCAGTAGTCGGCGGACAGGGGGGAATTCACCCCTCCACTTT.